This TCR beta chain was recorded in a study of early T cells in non-severe SARS-CoV-2 infection (dated by TCRdb to about 2021). With regard to the full study: TCR sequencing used bulk RNA from unsorted whole blood, so alpha and beta chains could not be paired. Summary of the overall study and its limitations: VDJdb matching was skewed toward anti-spike CD8 responses and likely underestimated virus-specific expansions by missing private and CD4 specificities.

From the cysteine through the phenylalanine, the CDR3 covers 15 amino acids. Only the CDR3 part of the read is kept: 45 bases, read in frame from the first base. The germline V gene sets CDR1 to SGHRS and CDR2 to YFSETQ. Trimming at the junction amounts to 3 bases on V and 1 base on J, and the germline ends lie 13 bases apart. A case-control design nested within a healthcare worker cohort in London, UK, was used, with weekly nasopharyngeal swab PCR tests and blood sampling performed. Healthcare workers were recruited between 23 and 31 March 2020, during the week of the UK lockdown, and were followed weekly for up to roughly 16 weeks. Libraries were constructed by 5' RACE. This sample was sequenced with a NextSeq 500. The TCR library protocol attached unique molecular identifiers to individual cDNA molecules to correct for sequencing error and PCR bias. Both TCR alpha and beta chains were sequenced, and tight co-correlation was observed between alpha and beta sequence abundances in each sample. Concerning the study's data processing: Decombinator V4 was used to perform V gene, J gene and CDR3 annotation of TCR sequences. TCRs were defined as expanded if a significant change between any two time points was detected under a Poisson model with p below 0.0001. TCR abundances were normalised to the total number of TCRs sequenced per sample and expressed as counts per million. TRAV1-2 paired with TRAJ12, TRAJ20 or TRAJ33 defined MAIT TCRs, while TRAV10 paired with TRAJ18 defined iNKT TCRs. A search of VDJdb, accessed on 1 November 2021, was run for TCRs annotated to CMV, EBV and SARS-CoV-2, with TCRs annotated for multiple antigens excluded. The public reads were run again by TCRdb, first through fastp at Q25 and then through MiXCR, and only productive beta chains were kept. Entries are consolidated by CDR3 protein sequence, retaining the most common genes and DNA. The authors' filters were not applied to this entry. Present in this sample are approximately 27,000 distinct CDR3 sequences, under 6% of which were seen just once. The ten largest clones represent 2.5% to 3% of the sample.

This clonotype was seen a few times. Its binding antigen is unknown. Base qualities are not provided; no much larger clone lies one nucleotide away. The source of this sequence is an adult who was a healthcare worker with PCR-confirmed SARS-CoV-2 infection or an uninfected control (not recorded which). The chain joins TRBV5-1 to TRBJ1-2, and TRBD1 may be the D gene, going by 5 matching bases. Specimen: whole blood. The DNA sequence follows: TGCGCCAGCAGCTGGGATCAGGGCGGTAACTATGGCTACACCTTC. Protein translation: CASSWDQGGNYGYTF.